This T cell receptor beta chain was documented in a study of control samples from healthy donors and cancer patients. Germline V gives CDR1 LNHDA, CDR2 SQIVND (reference sequence). CDR3 size: 16 residues. The V end was cut by 4 bases, the J end by 8 bases, with 23 bases between. This clone was counted a single time. The protocol was immunoSEQ multiplex PCR, while the TCRdb copy is restricted to in-frame clones and leaves out a portion. The table includes about 120,000 clones, less than 90% detected once. The sample comprised blood. The genes are TRBV19 and TRBJ1-2, with D perhaps matching TRBD1 (6 bases). This clonotype originated in a man younger than 35 in good health. CDR3 bases: TGTGCCAGTAGTAGTGGTCCTCAAACAGGGATTCGCGGCTACACCTTC. Translation: CASSSGPQTGIRGYTF.